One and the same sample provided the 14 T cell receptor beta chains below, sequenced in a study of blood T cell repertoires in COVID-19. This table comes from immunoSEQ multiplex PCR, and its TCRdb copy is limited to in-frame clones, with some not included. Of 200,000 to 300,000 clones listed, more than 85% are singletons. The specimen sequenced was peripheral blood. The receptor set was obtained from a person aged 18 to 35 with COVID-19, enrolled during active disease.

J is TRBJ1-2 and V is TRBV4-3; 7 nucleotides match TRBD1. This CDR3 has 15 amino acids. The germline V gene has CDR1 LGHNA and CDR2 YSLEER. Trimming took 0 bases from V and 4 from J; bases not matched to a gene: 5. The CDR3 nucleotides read TGCGCCAGCAGCCAAGAGACAGGGACGCTCTATGGCTACACCTTC. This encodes CASSQETGTLYGYTF.

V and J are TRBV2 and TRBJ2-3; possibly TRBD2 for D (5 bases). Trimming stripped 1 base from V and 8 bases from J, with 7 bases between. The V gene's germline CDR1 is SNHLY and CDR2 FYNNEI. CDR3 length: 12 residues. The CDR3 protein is CASSEELVTQYF. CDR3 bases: TGTGCCAGCAGTGAAGAACTAGTTACGCAGTATTTT.

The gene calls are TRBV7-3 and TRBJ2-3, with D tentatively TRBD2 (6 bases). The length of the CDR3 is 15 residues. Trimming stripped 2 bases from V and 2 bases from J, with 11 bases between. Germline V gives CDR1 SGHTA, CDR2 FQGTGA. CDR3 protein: CASSLAGGATDTQYF. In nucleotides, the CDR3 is TGTGCCAGCAGCTTAGCAGGCGGGGCCACAGATACGCAGTATTTT.

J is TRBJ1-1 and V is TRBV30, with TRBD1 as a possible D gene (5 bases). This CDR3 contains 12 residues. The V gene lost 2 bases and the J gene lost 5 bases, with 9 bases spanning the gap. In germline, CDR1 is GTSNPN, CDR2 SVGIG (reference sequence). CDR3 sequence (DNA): TGTGCCTGGAGTAAGGGGCATACTGAAGCTTTCTTT. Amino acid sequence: CAWSKGHTEAFF.

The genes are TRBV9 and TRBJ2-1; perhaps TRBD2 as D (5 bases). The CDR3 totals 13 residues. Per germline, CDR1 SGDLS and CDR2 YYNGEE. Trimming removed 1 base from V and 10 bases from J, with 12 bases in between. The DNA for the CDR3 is TGTGCCAGCAGCGTAATTGAGGGCCGAGAGCAGTTCTTC. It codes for CASSVIEGREQFF.

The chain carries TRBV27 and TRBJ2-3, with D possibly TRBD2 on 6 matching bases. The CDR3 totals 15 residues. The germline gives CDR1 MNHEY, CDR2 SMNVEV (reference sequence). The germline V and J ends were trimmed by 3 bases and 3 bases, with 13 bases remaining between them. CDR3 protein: CASSFLAAGTDTQYF. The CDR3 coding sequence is TGTGCCAGCAGTTTTTTGGCGGCGGGGACAGATACGCAGTATTTT.

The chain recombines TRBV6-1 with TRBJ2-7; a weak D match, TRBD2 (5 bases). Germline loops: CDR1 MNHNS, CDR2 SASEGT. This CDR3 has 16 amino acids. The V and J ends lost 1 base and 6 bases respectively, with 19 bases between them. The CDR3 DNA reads TGTGCCAGCAGTGAAGATGGGTACAGACTAAACTCCGAGCAGTACTTC. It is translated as CASSEDGYRLNSEQYF.

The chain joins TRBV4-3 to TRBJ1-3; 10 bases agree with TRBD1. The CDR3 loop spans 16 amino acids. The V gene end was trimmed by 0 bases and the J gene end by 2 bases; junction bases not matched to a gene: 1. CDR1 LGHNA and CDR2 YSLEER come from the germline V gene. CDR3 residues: CASSQDGTGAGNTIYF. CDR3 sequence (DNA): TGCGCCAGCAGCCAAGATGGGACAGGGGCTGGAAACACCATATATTTT.

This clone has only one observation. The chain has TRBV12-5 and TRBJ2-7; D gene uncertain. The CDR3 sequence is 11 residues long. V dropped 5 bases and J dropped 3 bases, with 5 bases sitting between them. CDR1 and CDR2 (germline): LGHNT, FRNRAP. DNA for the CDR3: TGTGCTAGTGGTCTTAACTACGAGCAGTACTTC. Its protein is CASGLNYEQYF.

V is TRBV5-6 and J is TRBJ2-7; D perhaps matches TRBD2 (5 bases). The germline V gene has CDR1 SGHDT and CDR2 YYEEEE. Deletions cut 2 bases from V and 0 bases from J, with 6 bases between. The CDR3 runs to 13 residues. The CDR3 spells CASSFRGSYEQYF. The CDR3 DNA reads TGTGCCAGCAGCTTCCGGGGCTCCTACGAGCAGTACTTC.

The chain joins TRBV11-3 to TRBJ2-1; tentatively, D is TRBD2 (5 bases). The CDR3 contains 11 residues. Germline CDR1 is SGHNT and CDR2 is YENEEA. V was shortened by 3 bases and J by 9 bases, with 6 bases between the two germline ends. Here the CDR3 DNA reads TGTGCCAGCAGCTTTGGGAGTGAGCAGTTCTTC. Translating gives CASSFGSEQFF.

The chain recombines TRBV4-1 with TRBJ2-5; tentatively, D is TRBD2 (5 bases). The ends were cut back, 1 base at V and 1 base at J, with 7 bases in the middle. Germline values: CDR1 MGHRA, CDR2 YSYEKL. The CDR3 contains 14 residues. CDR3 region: CASSQVRGQETQYF. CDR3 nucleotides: TGCGCCAGCAGCCAAGTCCGGGGCCAAGAGACCCAGTACTTC.

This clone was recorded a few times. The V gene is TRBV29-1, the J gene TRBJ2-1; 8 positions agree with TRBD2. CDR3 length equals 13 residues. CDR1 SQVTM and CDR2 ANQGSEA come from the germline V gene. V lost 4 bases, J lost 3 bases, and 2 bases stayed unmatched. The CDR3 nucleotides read TGCAGCGTTGGTAGCGGGATCTACAATGAGCAGTTCTTC. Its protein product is CSVGSGIYNEQFF.

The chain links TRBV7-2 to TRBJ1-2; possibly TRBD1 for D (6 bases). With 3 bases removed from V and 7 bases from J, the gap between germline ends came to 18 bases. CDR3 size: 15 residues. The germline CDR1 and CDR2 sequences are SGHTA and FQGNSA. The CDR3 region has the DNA TGTGCCAGCAGCTTTGGGGGACATGGGGCAACTGGCTACACCTTC. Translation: CASSFGGHGATGYTF.